This T cell receptor beta chain was found in a study of blood T cell repertoires in COVID-19. Whole-study context: Acute and convalescent COVID-19 samples came from the United States, Italy and Spain. T cells, B-cell-depleted T cells, or PBMCs supplied cDNA or gDNA.

This clone was seen once. V trimming: 0 bases; J trimming: 3 bases; junction bases outside the gene matches: 6. This CDR3 is built from 16 residues. The germline V gene encodes CDR1 SGDLS and CDR2 YYNGEE. Original analysis: Researchers report that nucleated cell counts were estimated from reference gene primer amplification. TCRdb keeps only in-frame clones here, not all; method: immunoSEQ multiplex PCR. The D gene and trimming were derived from the DNA, and the V and J assignments and clone size from that table. The sample holds over 130,000 clones, about 86% seen once. The specimen was peripheral blood. This sequence was found in a man between 65 and 85 years old with acute or convalescent COVID-19. This chain connects TRBV9 to TRBJ2-7, with 10 bases aligning to TRBD2. CDR3 nucleotides: TGTGCCAGCAGCGTAGGTACTAGCGGGGCCCTCTACGAGCAGTACTTC. Amino acids: CASSVGTSGALYEQYF.